Shown below are 31 T cell receptor beta chains from a single sample sequenced in a study of shared T cell receptors in the human thymus. Assay: immunoSEQ multiplex PCR; the TCRdb copy retains only in-frame clones and omits some. This table holds hundreds of thousands of clones, 85% to 90% found once. The same data also went into a second study, on human thymus T cells.

Sequencing was performed on thymocytes. The receptor source for this set is a boy in the first two years of life with a congenital heart defect.

The J gene is TRBJ1-5, the V gene TRBV28; D is perhaps TRBD1 (6 bases). Germline values: CDR1 MDHEN, CDR2 SYDVKM. CDR3 size: 18 residues. The V end was cut by 7 bases, the J end by 0 bases, with 22 bases between. CDR3 region: CASTLRGHQVYSNQPQHF. The CDR3 DNA is TGTGCCAGCACCCTTAGGGGACACCAAGTCTATAGCAATCAGCCCCAGCATTTT.

This clone has just one count. The chain combines TRBV6-4 with TRBJ2-3, with 7 bases that match TRBD2. Per the germline V gene, CDR1 is MRHNA and CDR2 is SNTAGT. There are 15 residues in the CDR3. The V segment lost 5 bases and the J segment 3 bases; nucleotides outside the gene matches: 8. The CDR3 is CASSRGGSSTDTQYF. Written as DNA, the CDR3 is TGTGCCAGCAGTCGGGGCGGGAGTTCGACAGATACGCAGTATTTT.

The chain has TRBV11-3 and TRBJ2-3; D might be TRBD2 (5 bases). Trimming pared 7 bases from V and 2 bases from J, leaving 16 bases between. CDR1 is SGHNT, CDR2 YENEEA, per germline. The CDR3 length is 15 residues. DNA for the CDR3: TGTGCCAGCACCATTAGCGCACACCCCACAGATACGCAGTATTTT. Protein sequence: CASTISAHPTDTQYF.

V gene TRBV5-3 combines with J gene TRBJ1-2; tentative D call: TRBD1 (5 bases). TRBV5-3 is an ORF, with its function uncertain. With 0 bases removed from V and 2 bases from J, the gap between germline ends came to 17 bases. The CDR3 spans 17 residues. CDR3 amino acids: CARSLVRAQELNYGYTF. The CDR3 DNA follows: TGTGCCAGAAGCTTGGTTAGGGCACAGGAACTGAACTATGGCTACACCTTC.

The gene calls are TRBV5-6 and TRBJ2-7; 9 nucleotides line up with TRBD1. In germline, CDR1 is SGHDT, CDR2 YYEEEE. Germline trimming cut 0 bases from V and 3 bases from J; bases unmatched to any gene: 16. The CDR3 loop spans 19 amino acids. The DNA of the CDR3 is TGTGCCAGCAGCTTGGACCGGGACAGGGCAGTCGTGCGGAACTACGAGCAGTACTTC. As protein: CASSLDRDRAVVRNYEQYF.

In its sample, this clone was seen once. The V and J genes are TRBV5-4 and TRBJ2-5; 13 bases are a match to TRBD2. Trimming took 4 bases from V and 1 from J; bases not matched to a gene: 7. Germline V gene data show CDR1 as SGHNT and CDR2 as YYREEE (reference sequence). The CDR3 runs 17 residues. The CDR3 DNA is TGTGCCAGCAGCCAAGGACTAGCGGGAGCATTCCAAGAGACCCAGTACTTC. Amino acids: CASSQGLAGAFQETQYF.

V and J are TRBV27 and TRBJ2-2; TRBD2 agrees at 11 bases. Germline V gene data show CDR1 as MNHEY and CDR2 as SMNVEV (reference sequence). CDR3 length: 15 residues. After removal of 5 bases from V and 1 base from J, the junction contained 0 bases not matched to a gene. Here the CDR3 DNA reads TGTGCCAGCAGTGGGACTAGCGGGAACACCGGGGAGCTGTTTTTT. It is translated as CASSGTSGNTGELFF.

The chain links TRBV30 to TRBJ2-7; 7 bases are a match to TRBD2. The CDR3 is 12 residues long. V lost 1 base, J lost 4 bases, and 1 base stayed unmatched. Germline lookup yields CDR1 GTSNPN and CDR2 SVGIG (reference sequence). This chain's CDR3 is CAWSGTRYEQYF. CDR3 coding DNA: TGTGCCTGGAGTGGGACTAGATACGAGCAGTACTTC.

V is TRBV5-4 and J is TRBJ1-4; 7 bases agree with TRBD1. CDR1 and CDR2 (germline): SGHNT, YYREEE (reference sequence). The CDR3 runs to 15 residues. The ends lost 2 bases at V and 6 bases at J; junction bases unmatched: 7. CDR3 bases: TGTGCCAGCAGCTTAGGAGGGCAGGGGGATGAAAAACTGTTTTTT. Translated, it gives CASSLGGQGDEKLFF.

The chain recombines TRBV5-4 with TRBJ2-5; TRBD2 might be the D (6 bases). Trimming left V 4 bases short and J 3 bases short, with 19 bases between. Germline values: CDR1 SGHNT, CDR2 YYREEE (reference sequence). The CDR3 length is 16 residues. CDR3 residues: CASSLHWTNWKETQYF. The CDR3 bases are TGTGCCAGCAGCCTCCATTGGACTAATTGGAAAGAGACCCAGTACTTC. The variable domain in full, completed from reference TRBV5-4 and TRBJ2-5, reads ETGVTQSPTHLIKTRGQQVTLRCSSQSGHNTVSWYQQALGQGPQFIFQYYREEENGRGNFPPRFSGLQFPNYSSELNVNALELDDSALYLCASSLHWTNWKETQYFGPGTRLLVL.

The chain employs TRBV5-6 and TRBJ2-5, with TRBD2 matching over 12 bases. There are 18 residues in the CDR3. With V trimmed by 4 bases and J by 4 bases, 14 bases remained unmatched. Germline values: CDR1 SGHDT, CDR2 YYEEEE. The CDR3, as DNA: TGTGCCAGCAGCATAGGAAAGACTAGCGGGAGAGGTGGAGAGACCCAGTACTTC. Its protein is CASSIGKTSGRGGETQYF.

The V call is TRBV10-3, the J call TRBJ2-1; 12 bases agree with TRBD2. Per germline, CDR1 ENHRY and CDR2 SYGVKD. This CDR3 spans 16 amino acids. With V trimmed by 4 bases and J by 8 bases, 9 bases remained unmatched. In nucleotides, the CDR3 is TGTGCCATCAGTGTTCGATCTAGCGGGAGGGAGGATGAGCAGTTCTTC. Translated: CAISVRSSGREDEQFF.

The V and J genes are TRBV7-2 and TRBJ2-7; a possible D gene is TRBD1 (5 bases). Germline V gives CDR1 SGHTA, CDR2 FQGNSA. The CDR3 is 18 residues long. V shed 1 base and J shed 0 bases, with 19 bases lying between them. In DNA, the CDR3 is TGTGCCAGCAGCTTAGTTCCCCATAGGCCACAGGTCTCCTACGAGCAGTACTTC. It codes for CASSLVPHRPQVSYEQYF.

The rearrangement links TRBV18 to TRBJ2-6; maybe TRBD1 (6 bases). The CDR3 runs to 19 residues. Germline V lookup: CDR1 KGHSH, CDR2 LQKENI. The V end lost 2 bases, the J end lost 0 bases, and 17 bases lay between the germline ends. Here the CDR3 reads CASSPSISRGHSGANVLTF. The CDR3 DNA reads as TGTGCCAGCTCACCATCGATATCCAGGGGCCACTCTGGGGCCAACGTCCTGACTTTC.

The rearrangement uses TRBV7-2 and TRBJ1-2; D might be TRBD1 (6 bases). The germline gives CDR1 SGHTA, CDR2 FQGNSA. This CDR3 has 14 residues. V shed 4 bases and J shed 2 bases, with 11 bases lying between them. This CDR3 reads CASSWTVTNYGYTF. The CDR3 coding sequence is TGTGCCAGCAGCTGGACAGTAACCAACTATGGCTACACCTTC.

A single count supports this clone. The chain links TRBV27 to TRBJ2-4; the match to TRBD1 covers 9 bases. The CDR3 loop spans 19 amino acids. Losses at the gene ends were 2 bases for V and 3 bases for J; bases not matched to a gene: 14. Germline-derived CDR1 and CDR2 are MNHEY and SMNVEV (reference sequence). CDR3 loop: CASSLRMGQGGGDKNIQYF. The CDR3 DNA reads as TGTGCCAGCAGTTTACGGATGGGACAGGGAGGTGGGGACAAAAACATTCAGTACTTC.

This chain connects TRBV4-3 to TRBJ2-1; TRBD2 matches 7 bases. Germline values: CDR1 LGHNA, CDR2 YSLEER. Unmatched junction bases numbered 3, after V lost 0 bases and J lost 4 bases. This CDR3 spans 15 amino acids. CDR3 amino acids: CASSQDRTSYNEQFF. Written as DNA, the CDR3 is TGCGCCAGCAGCCAAGATCGGACTAGTTACAATGAGCAGTTCTTC.

CDR3 residues: CASREREGRTDTQYF. DNA of the CDR3: TGCGCCAGCAGAGAGCGGGAGGGCAGAACAGATACGCAGTATTTT. The chain combines TRBV5-1 with TRBJ2-3, with 10 bases that match TRBD2. Germline CDR1 is SGHRS and CDR2 is YFSETQ. Germline trimming cut 5 bases from V and 3 bases from J; bases unmatched to any gene: 6. The CDR3 loop spans 15 amino acids.

The chain is built from TRBV6-1 and TRBJ2-7; 8 bases match TRBD1. Germline CDR1 MNHNS, CDR2 SASEGT. CDR3 size: 13 residues. The V segment lost 8 bases and the J segment 6 bases; nucleotides outside the gene matches: 9. For the CDR3, the DNA is TGTGCCAGCGGTACGGACAGGGCAGGCGAGCAGTACTTC. Its protein product is CASGTDRAGEQYF.

V usage is TRBV19 and J usage is TRBJ2-5; weak D call: TRBD1 (6 bases). V shed 3 bases and J shed 7 bases, with 9 bases lying between them. Germline assignment: CDR1 LNHDA and CDR2 SQIVND (reference sequence). The CDR3 totals 12 residues. DNA for the CDR3: TGTGCCAGTAGTATTGGGGGCGGGACCCAGTACTTC. It specifies CASSIGGGTQYF.

The V and J genes are TRBV4-3 and TRBJ2-2, with 7 bases that match TRBD2. CDR3 length: 15 amino acids. The V and J ends lost 2 bases and 7 bases, in that order; junction bases with no gene match: 7. Per the germline V gene, CDR1 is LGHNA and CDR2 is YSLEER. CDR3 DNA: TGCGCCAGCAGCCAACGCTGGGGGAGGGGCGGGGAGCTGTTTTTT. This sequence encodes CASSQRWGRGGELFF.

Only a few counts were recorded for this clone. The rearrangement joins TRBV5-6 to TRBJ1-4, with D possibly being TRBD1 (5 bases). Germline V gene lookup returns CDR1 SGHDT and CDR2 YYEEEE. The CDR3 contains 17 residues. V lost 4 bases and J lost 7, with 23 bases in between. The CDR3 DNA reads as TGTGCCAGCAGCGGACACGGGGGTCCGGCCGACGGTGAAAAACTGTTTTTT. It codes for CASSGHGGPADGEKLFF.

The CDR3 spells CASFEGLAGGDEQYF. The CDR3 coding sequence is TGTGCCAGCTTTGAAGGACTAGCGGGAGGTGACGAGCAGTACTTC. This chain links TRBV7-2 with TRBJ2-7; 14 bases match TRBD2. Trimming cost V 8 bases and J 5 bases; bases outside gene matches: 8. This CDR3 is 15 amino acids long. Germline assignment: CDR1 SGHTA and CDR2 FQGNSA.

The V call is TRBV7-2, the J call TRBJ1-2; the D is unclear. V dropped 5 bases and J dropped 8 bases, with 6 bases sitting between them. This CDR3 is 10 amino acids long. Germline V gene data show CDR1 as SGHTA and CDR2 as FQGNSA. The DNA for the CDR3 is TGTGCCAGCAGCCCGGAGGGCTACACCTTC. Its translation: CASSPEGYTF.

The rearrangement joins TRBV6-1 to TRBJ2-3, with a tentative D call TRBD1 (5 bases). This CDR3 spans 13 amino acids. Germline lookup yields CDR1 MNHNS and CDR2 SASEGT. V was clipped by 3 bases and J by 5 bases, with 9 bases between them. The CDR3 coding sequence is TGTGCCAGCAGTGACAGGGTTGTAGATACGCAGTATTTT. Its translation: CASSDRVVDTQYF.

The chain recombines TRBV20-1 with TRBJ2-7; D unresolved. Germline V gene data show CDR1 as DFQATT and CDR2 as SNEGSKA (reference sequence). The CDR3 is 11 amino acids. The V gene lost 4 bases and the J gene lost 0 bases, with 4 bases spanning the gap. The CDR3 here is CSAKYSYEQYF. The DNA for the CDR3 is TGCAGTGCTAAATACTCCTACGAGCAGTACTTC.

The rearrangement joins TRBV10-3 to TRBJ2-3, with D possibly being TRBD2 (5 bases). The V end was cut by 3 bases, the J end by 0 bases, with 7 bases between. The CDR3 has 14 amino acids. Germline lookup yields CDR1 ENHRY and CDR2 SYGVKD. The CDR3 DNA reads as TGTGCCATCAGTGAAGGACTCAGCACAGATACGCAGTATTTT. This codes for CAISEGLSTDTQYF.

The gene calls are TRBV14 and TRBJ1-2, with D unresolved. V shed 0 bases and J shed 4 bases, with 12 bases lying between them. The CDR3 runs 15 residues. Germline assignment: CDR1 SGHDN and CDR2 FVKESK. The CDR3 here is CASSQEPQDGYGYTF. The CDR3 DNA reads as TGTGCCAGCAGCCAAGAGCCCCAGGATGGCTATGGCTACACCTTC.

The rearrangement links TRBV27 to TRBJ2-3, with TRBD1 matching 8 bases. V dropped 0 bases and J dropped 3; count of bases not matched to a gene: 8. The CDR3 sequence is 17 residues long. Germline CDR1 is MNHEY and CDR2 is SMNVEV (reference sequence). CDR3 in amino acids: CASSLSYRGEGTDTQYF. The CDR3 bases are TGTGCCAGCAGTTTATCTTACAGGGGGGAAGGGACAGATACGCAGTATTTT.

The V and J genes are TRBV7-8 and TRBJ1-2; 8 bases align to TRBD1. The CDR3 extends over 16 amino acids. The germline V gene encodes CDR1 SGHVS and CDR2 FQNEAQ. V dropped 0 bases and J dropped 4; count of bases not matched to a gene: 7. This CDR3 reads CASSLADLTGVYGYTF. The CDR3 DNA is TGTGCCAGCAGCTTAGCGGATTTGACAGGGGTCTATGGCTACACCTTC.

The rearrangement links TRBV4-2 to TRBJ1-2; TRBD1 matches at 9 bases. The germline V gene encodes CDR1 LGHNA and CDR2 YNFKEQ. There are 13 residues in the CDR3. Germline trimming cut 4 bases from V and 8 bases from J; bases unmatched to any gene: 5. The CDR3 sequence: CASSLQGADGYTF. The CDR3 DNA is TGTGCCAGCAGCCTACAGGGGGCGGACGGCTACACCTTC.